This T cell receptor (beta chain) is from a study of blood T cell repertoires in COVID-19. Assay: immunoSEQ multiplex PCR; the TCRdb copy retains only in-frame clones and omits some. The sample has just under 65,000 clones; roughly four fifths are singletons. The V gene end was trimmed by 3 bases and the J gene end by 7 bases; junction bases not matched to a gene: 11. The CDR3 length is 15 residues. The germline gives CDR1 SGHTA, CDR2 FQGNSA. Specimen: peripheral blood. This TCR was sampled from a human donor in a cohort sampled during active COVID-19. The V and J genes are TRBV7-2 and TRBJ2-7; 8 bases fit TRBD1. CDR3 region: CASSFQGASRVEQYF. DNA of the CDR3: TGTGCCAGCAGCTTCCAGGGGGCGTCGCGTGTGGAGCAGTACTTC. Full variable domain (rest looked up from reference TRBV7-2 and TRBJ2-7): GAGVSQSPSNKVTEKGKDVELRCDPISGHTALYWYRQSLGQGLEFLIYFQGNSAPDKSGLPSDRFSAERTGGSVSTLTIQRTQQEDSAVYLCASSFQGASRVEQYFGPGTRLTVT.